This T cell receptor beta chain was recovered during a study of blood T cell repertoires in COVID-19. Study in general: The study drew acute and convalescent COVID-19 samples from the United States, Italy and Spain.

The repertoire was sequenced with immunoSEQ multiplex PCR; TCRdb's copy has only in-frame clones and lacks some. The sample holds a few hundred thousand clones, about 92% seen once. Per the germline V gene, CDR1 is LNHDA and CDR2 is SQIVND (reference sequence). The CDR3 extends over 17 amino acids. V was clipped by 2 bases and J by 11 bases, with 25 bases between them. Enrollees, about 18 to 89 years old, lived in 24 US areas. Which cohort a participant joined came from the clinical history participants gave. What the recovered Cohort 3 donors had was two negative PCRs, clearance, or symptom resolution.

This TCR was recovered from a woman between 25 and 40 years old who had recovered from COVID-19. The gene calls are TRBV19 and TRBJ1-5, with D possibly matching TRBD1 (5 bases). Sequenced: PBMCs or T cells enriched from blood (not recorded which). Written as DNA, the CDR3 is TGTGCCAGTAGTATAAGCCCTAGACAGCCTCTGTTCTCAGCCCAGCATTTT. It encodes CASSISPRQPLFSAQHF. Based on the CDR3 plus reference TRBV19 and TRBJ1-5, the full variable domain is DGGITQSPKYLFRKEGQNVTLSCEQNLNHDAMYWYRQDPGQGLRLIYYSQIVNDFQKGDIAEGYSVSREKKESFPLTVTSAQKNPTAFYLCASSISPRQPLFSAQHFGDGTRLSIL.